This T cell receptor (beta chain) was identified during a study of read filtering for tumor transcriptome and immune sequencing (TCRdb year 2020). Background for the entire study: The cohort consisted of over 16 male and approximately 14 female patients, with a mean age of roughly 67 years and an age range of about 47 to 90. TCR repertoires obtained by targeted immune repertoire sequencing and by bulk whole-transcriptome sequencing performed on the same bone marrow samples were compared. TCR-region mapped reads per sample ranged from about 3.5 to 11 million with IR-seq versus only roughly 75 to 1273 with RNA-seq. By revised international staging, eight or nine patients were R-ISS I, about 17 were R-ISS II and about 7 were R-ISS III. One of the main goals was to work out a read-filtering strategy for immune repertoire data, in particular whether clonotypes backed by only a single read should be removed. Whole-transcriptome libraries were prepared with the TruSeq RNA Access Library Prep Kit after DNase treatment. On the study overall, not on this receptor specifically: IR-seq captured clonotypes at much higher depth and more reliably than RNA-seq, and smaller IR-seq throughput sufficed to identify most shared clonotypes. Single-read clonotypes made up around 86% of clonotypes but only roughly 3.6% of total reads in IR-seq, compared with roughly three quarters of clonotypes and approximately 45% of reads in RNA-seq. The sorted CD138-negative fraction was a mixed bone marrow immune population, not purified T cells. The correlation between IR-seq and RNA-seq shared clonotype proportions rose when single-read clonotypes were removed.

This clonotype occurred many times. Its antigen specificity is not known. No base-level quality is on record; no much larger clone is a single base apart. Via the germline V gene, CDR1 is SQVTM and CDR2 ANQGSEA. Spanning cysteine to phenylalanine, the CDR3 consists of 13 amino acids. The kept DNA is CDR3 alone, 39 bases in frame from the first base. For this chain, trimming is 7 bases at the V end and 3 bases at the J end, and the number of junction bases without a gene match is 5. TCR libraries were constructed from 400 ng RNA using the Immunoverse kit, and molecular barcoded adaptors covering alpha/delta and beta/gamma chains were employed. TCR library preparation was performed with the same RNA that was used for transcriptome sequencing. Sequencing of the TCR libraries was done on an Illumina HiSeq 4000 with 2 x 150 cycles. The study's own analysis went as follows. MiXCR aligned TCR reads to human V, D, J and C references and assembled the aligned reads into CDR3 clonotypes, with quality filtering and error correction included. The tcR package in R was used to analyze clonotype counts and gene usage diversity. For inspection of raw mapping reads, RNA-seq reads were mapped by STAR aligner version 2.5.3a onto GRCh37 of the human genome. To test the effect of sequencing depth on detected clonotypes, IR-seq fastq files were randomly downsampled using Seqtk 1.3. TCRdb reprocessed the public reads (quality trimming at Q25 with fastp, clone calling with MiXCR) and kept in-frame beta chains. CDR3 protein sequences are deduplicated, and each keeps its most common genes and DNA. TCRdb's processing, not the study's, gives the V and J calls here. This sample comprises 100,000 to 150,000 distinct CDR3 sequences, over 10% of them detected only once. Of the sample, 7% to 9% is held by the ten largest clones.

Each patient had bone marrow sampled at the time of active disease. Isolation of bone marrow mononuclear cells was performed by Ficoll-Hypaque density gradient centrifugation. CD138-negative cells were obtained by negative selection after labeling with CD138 magnetic microbeads on a MACS separator, removing myeloma plasma cells. Flow cytometry with CD138 antibodies on an Attune NxT was used to check how pure the isolated cells were. TRIzol reagent was used to extract total RNA, which was then quantified with a NanoDrop spectrophotometer. For each patient, paired RNA-seq and IR-seq were run on the CD138-negative bone marrow sample from that patient.

This TCR derives from a donor at least 40 years old with multiple myeloma. Material for sequencing was a population of CD138-negative cells sorted from bone marrow. The sample's cell subset or site, from its label and the paper: bone marrow mononuclear cells depleted of CD138+ plasma/myeloma cells by negative magnetic selection. This chain joins TRBV29-1 to TRBJ2-1, and TRBD2 aligns with 8 junction nucleotides. The CDR3 region reads CSDLAGYYNEQFF. The nucleotide sequence reads as follows: TGCAGCGATTTAGCGGGATACTACAATGAGCAGTTCTTC.